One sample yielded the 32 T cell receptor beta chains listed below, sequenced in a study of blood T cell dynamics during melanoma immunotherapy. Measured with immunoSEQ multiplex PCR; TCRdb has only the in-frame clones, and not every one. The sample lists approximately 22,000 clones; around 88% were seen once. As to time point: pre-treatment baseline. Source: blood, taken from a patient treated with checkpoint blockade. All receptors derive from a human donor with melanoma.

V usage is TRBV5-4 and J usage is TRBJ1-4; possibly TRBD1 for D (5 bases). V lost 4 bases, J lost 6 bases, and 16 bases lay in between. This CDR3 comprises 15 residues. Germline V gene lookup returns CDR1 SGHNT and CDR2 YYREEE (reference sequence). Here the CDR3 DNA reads TGTGCCAGCAGCCCCGGTGGGCAGGGATATGAAAAACTGTTTTTT. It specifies CASSPGGQGYEKLFF.

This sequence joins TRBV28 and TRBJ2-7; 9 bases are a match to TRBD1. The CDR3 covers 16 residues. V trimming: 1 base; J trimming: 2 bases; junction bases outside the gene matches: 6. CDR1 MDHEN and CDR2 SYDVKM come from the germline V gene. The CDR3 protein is CASSLLTGTGPYEQYF. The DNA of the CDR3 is TGTGCCAGCAGTTTATTAACCGGGACAGGGCCCTACGAGCAGTACTTC. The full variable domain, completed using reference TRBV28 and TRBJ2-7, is DVKVTQSSRYLVKRTGEKVFLECVQDMDHENMFWYRQDPGLGLRLIYFSYDVKMKEKGDIPEGYSVSREKKERFSLILESASTNQTSMYLCASSLLTGTGPYEQYFGPGTRLTVT.

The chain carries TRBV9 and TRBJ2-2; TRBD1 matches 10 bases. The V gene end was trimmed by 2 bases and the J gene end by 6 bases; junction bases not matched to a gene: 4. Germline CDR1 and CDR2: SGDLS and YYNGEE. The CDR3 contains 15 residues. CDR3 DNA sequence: TGTGCCAGCAGCGTCGCCGGGACAGGGGCCGGGGAGCTGTTTTTT. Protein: CASSVAGTGAGELFF.

The DNA of the CDR3 is TGTGCCAGCAGTAGGACAGGGAACACCGGGGAGCTGTTTTTT. It translates to CASSRTGNTGELFF. This sequence joins TRBV7-9 and TRBJ2-2; 7 nucleotides line up with TRBD1. The CDR3 length is 14 residues. Germline V lookup: CDR1 SEHNR, CDR2 FQNEAQ (reference sequence). V was clipped by 6 bases and J by 1 base; unmatched bases: 2.

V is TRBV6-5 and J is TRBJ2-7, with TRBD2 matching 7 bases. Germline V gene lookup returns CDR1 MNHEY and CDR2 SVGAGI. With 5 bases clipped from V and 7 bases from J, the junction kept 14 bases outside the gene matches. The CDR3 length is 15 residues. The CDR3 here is CASSPILAAPLEQYF. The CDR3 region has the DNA TGTGCCAGCAGTCCAATCCTAGCGGCTCCCTTGGAGCAGTACTTC.

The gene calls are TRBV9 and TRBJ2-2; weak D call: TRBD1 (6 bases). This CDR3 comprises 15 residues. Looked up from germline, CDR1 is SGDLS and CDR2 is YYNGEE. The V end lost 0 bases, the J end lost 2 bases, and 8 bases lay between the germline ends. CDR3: CASSVVGGNTGELFF. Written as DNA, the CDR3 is TGTGCCAGCAGCGTAGTAGGGGGAAACACCGGGGAGCTGTTTTTT.

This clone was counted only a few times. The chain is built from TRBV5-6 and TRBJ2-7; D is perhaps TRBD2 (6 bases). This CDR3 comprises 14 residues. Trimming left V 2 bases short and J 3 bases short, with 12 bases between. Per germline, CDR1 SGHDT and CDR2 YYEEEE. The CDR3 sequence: CASSLTASVYEQYF. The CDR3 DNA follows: TGTGCCAGCAGCTTAACTGCTAGCGTCTACGAGCAGTACTTC.

As DNA, the CDR3 is TGTGCAAGTCGCGCCGGGACAGGGCACACTGAAGCTTTCTTT. Its protein product is CASRAGTGHTEAFF. The rearrangement joins TRBV12-2 to TRBJ1-1; the D segment call TRBD1 is taken from the table without a DNA check. TRBV12-2 is flagged as a pseudogene. The CDR3 consists of 14 residues.

The CDR3 loop is CASSPGLGTDTQYF. The CDR3 bases are TGTGCCAGCAGCCCGGGACTAGGGACAGATACGCAGTATTTT. V and J are TRBV5-4 and TRBJ2-3, with 8 bases aligning to TRBD2. The CDR3 runs to 14 residues. V dropped 4 bases and J dropped 3; count of bases not matched to a gene: 4. In germline, CDR1 is SGHNT, CDR2 YYREEE (reference sequence).

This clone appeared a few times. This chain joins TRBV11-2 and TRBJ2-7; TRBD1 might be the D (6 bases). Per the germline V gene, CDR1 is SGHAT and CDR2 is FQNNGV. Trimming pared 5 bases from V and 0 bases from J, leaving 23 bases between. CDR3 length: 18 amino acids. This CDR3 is CASSDYPPGHSSSYEQYF. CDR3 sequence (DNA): TGTGCCAGCAGCGACTATCCCCCGGGACACTCATCCTCCTACGAGCAGTACTTC. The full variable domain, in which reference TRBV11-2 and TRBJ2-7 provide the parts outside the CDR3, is EAGVAQSPRYKIIEKRQSVAFWCNPISGHATLYWYQQILGQGPKLLIQFQNNGVVDDSQLPKDRFSAERLKGVDSTLKIQPAKLEDSAVYLCASSDYPPGHSSSYEQYFGPGTRLTVT.

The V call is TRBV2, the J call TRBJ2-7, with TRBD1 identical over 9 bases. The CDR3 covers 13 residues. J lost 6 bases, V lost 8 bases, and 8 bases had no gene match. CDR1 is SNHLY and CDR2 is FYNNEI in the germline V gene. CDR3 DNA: TGTGCCAGCGGGCGGGGACAGGGCGGCGAGCAGTACTTC. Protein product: CASGRGQGGEQYF. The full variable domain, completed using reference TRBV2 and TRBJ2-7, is EPEVTQTPSHQVTQMGQEVILRCVPISNHLYFYWYRQILGQKVEFLVSFYNNEISEKSEIFDDQFSVERPDGSNFTLKIRSTKLEDSAMYFCASGRGQGGEQYFGPGTRLTVT.

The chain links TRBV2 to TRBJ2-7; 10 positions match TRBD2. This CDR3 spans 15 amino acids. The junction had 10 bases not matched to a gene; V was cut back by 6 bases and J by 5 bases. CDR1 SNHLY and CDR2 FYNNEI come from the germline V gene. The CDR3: CASRVSSGRANEQYF. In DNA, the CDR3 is TGTGCCAGCAGAGTTTCGAGCGGGAGGGCCAACGAGCAGTACTTC. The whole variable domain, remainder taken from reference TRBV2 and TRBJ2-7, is EPEVTQTPSHQVTQMGQEVILRCVPISNHLYFYWYRQILGQKVEFLVSFYNNEISEKSEIFDDQFSVERPDGSNFTLKIRSTKLEDSAMYFCASRVSSGRANEQYFGPGTRLTVT.

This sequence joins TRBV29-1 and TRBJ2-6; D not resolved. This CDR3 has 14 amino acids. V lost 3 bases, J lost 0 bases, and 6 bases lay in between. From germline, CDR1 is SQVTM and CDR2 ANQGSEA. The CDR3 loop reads CSVELSSGANVLTF. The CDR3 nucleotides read TGCAGCGTTGAGCTTAGCTCTGGGGCCAACGTCCTGACTTTC. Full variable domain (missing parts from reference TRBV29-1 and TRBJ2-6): SAVISQKPSRDICQRGTSLTIQCQVDSQVTMMFWYRQQPGQSLTLIATANQGSEATYESGFVIDKFPISRPNLTFSTLTVSNMSPEDSSIYLCSVELSSGANVLTFGAGSRLTVL.

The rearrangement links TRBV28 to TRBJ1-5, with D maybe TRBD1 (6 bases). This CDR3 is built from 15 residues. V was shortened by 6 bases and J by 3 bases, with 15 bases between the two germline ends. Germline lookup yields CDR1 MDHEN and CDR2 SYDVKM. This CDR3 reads CASRLQGGFNQPQHF. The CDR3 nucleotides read TGTGCCAGCAGGCTACAGGGAGGGTTCAATCAGCCCCAGCATTTT.

CDR3 bases: TGTGCCAGCAGTGTTACGTCCGTGGGGCGCGAGCAGTACTTC. Amino acids: CASSVTSVGREQYF. This chain uses TRBV6-1 with TRBJ2-7, with D perhaps matching TRBD1 (5 bases). Germline V lookup: CDR1 MNHNS, CDR2 SASEGT. V was clipped by 4 bases and J by 6 bases, with 16 bases between them. The CDR3 spans 14 residues.

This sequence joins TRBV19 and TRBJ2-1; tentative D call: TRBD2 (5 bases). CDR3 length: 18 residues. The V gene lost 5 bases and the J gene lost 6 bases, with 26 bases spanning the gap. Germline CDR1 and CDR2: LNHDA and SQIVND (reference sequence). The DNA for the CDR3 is TGTGCCAGTAGTGACGCCTTTGGCCAACTAGTGAATGGCAATGAGCAGTTCTTC. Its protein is CASSDAFGQLVNGNEQFF. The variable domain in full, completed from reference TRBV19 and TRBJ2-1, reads DGGITQSPKYLFRKEGQNVTLSCEQNLNHDAMYWYRQDPGQGLRLIYYSQIVNDFQKGDIAEGYSVSREKKESFPLTVTSAQKNPTAFYLCASSDAFGQLVNGNEQFFGPGTRLTVL.

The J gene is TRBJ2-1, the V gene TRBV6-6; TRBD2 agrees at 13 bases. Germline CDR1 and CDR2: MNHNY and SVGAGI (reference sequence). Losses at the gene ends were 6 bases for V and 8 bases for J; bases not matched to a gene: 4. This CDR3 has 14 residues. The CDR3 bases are TGTGCCAGCAGATGGACTAGCGGGAGCGATGAGCAGTTCTTC. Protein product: CASRWTSGSDEQFF.

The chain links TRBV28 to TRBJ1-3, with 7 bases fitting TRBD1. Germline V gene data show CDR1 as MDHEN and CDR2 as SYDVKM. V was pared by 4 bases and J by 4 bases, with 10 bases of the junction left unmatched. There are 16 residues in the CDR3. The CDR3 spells CASSSSGGEEGNTIYF. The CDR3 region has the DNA TGTGCCAGCAGTTCCTCAGGGGGAGAAGAGGGAAACACCATATATTTT.

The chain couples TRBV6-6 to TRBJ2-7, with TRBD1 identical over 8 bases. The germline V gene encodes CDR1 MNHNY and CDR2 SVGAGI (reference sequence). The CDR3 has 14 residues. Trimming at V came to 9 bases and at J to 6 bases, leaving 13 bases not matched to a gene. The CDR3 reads CASYLGQGLSEQYF. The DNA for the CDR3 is TGTGCCAGTTACCTTGGACAGGGCCTATCCGAGCAGTACTTC.

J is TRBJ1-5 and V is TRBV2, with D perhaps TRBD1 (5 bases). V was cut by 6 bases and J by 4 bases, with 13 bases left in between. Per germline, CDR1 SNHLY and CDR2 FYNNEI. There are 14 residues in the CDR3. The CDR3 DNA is TGTGCCAGCAGCCGACAAGGGGCTAATCAGCCCCAGCATTTT. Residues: CASSRQGANQPQHF.

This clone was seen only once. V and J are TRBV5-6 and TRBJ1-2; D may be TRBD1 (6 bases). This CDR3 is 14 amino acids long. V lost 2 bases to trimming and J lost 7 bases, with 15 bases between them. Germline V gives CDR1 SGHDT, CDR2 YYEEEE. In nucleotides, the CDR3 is TGTGCCAGCAGCTTATCAGGGGCGAGAGCTGGCTACACCTTC. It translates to CASSLSGARAGYTF. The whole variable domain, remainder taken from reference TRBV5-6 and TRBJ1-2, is DAGVTQSPTHLIKTRGQQVTLRCSPKSGHDTVSWYQQALGQGPQFIFQYYEEEERQRGNFPDRFSGHQFPNYSSELNVNALLLGDSALYLCASSLSGARAGYTFGSGTRLTVV.

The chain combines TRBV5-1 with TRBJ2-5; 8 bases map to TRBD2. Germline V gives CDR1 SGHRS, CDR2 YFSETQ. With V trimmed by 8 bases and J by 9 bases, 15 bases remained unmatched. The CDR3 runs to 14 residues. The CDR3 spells CASSREGRSGAQYF. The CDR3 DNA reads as TGCGCCAGTTCCCGGGAGGGCCGATCGGGGGCCCAGTACTTC.

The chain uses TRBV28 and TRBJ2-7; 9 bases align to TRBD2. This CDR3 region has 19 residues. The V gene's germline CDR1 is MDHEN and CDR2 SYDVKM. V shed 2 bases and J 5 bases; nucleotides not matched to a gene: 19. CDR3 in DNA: TGTGCCAGCAGTTTACGAAGGATGGGCAGGGGCGGGAGGGCCAACGAGCAGTACTTC. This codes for CASSLRRMGRGGRANEQYF. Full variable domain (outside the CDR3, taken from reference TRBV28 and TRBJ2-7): DVKVTQSSRYLVKRTGEKVFLECVQDMDHENMFWYRQDPGLGLRLIYFSYDVKMKEKGDIPEGYSVSREKKERFSLILESASTNQTSMYLCASSLRRMGRGGRANEQYFGPGTRLTVT.

The CDR3: CASSLDRGDEQFF. The CDR3, as DNA: TGTGCCAGCAGCCTGGACAGGGGAGATGAGCAGTTCTTC. The chain combines TRBV16 with TRBJ2-1, with 9 positions matching TRBD1. V lost 4 bases, J lost 8 bases, and 3 bases stayed unmatched. Germline V gene data show CDR1 as KGHSY and CDR2 as FQNENV. This CDR3 region has 13 residues.

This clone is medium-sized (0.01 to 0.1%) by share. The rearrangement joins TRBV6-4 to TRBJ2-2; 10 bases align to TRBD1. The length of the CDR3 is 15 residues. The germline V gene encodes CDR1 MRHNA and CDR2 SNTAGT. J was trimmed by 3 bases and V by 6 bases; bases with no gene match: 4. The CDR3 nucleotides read TGTGCCAGCAGCGCCGGGACAGGGGACACCGGGGAGCTGTTTTTT. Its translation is CASSAGTGDTGELFF.

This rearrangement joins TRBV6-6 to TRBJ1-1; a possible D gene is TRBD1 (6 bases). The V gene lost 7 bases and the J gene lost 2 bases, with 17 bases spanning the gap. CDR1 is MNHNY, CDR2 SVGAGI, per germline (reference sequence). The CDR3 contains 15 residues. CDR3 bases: TGTGCCAGCATCTGGGGGGGGGCCGTAAACACTGAAGCTTTCTTT. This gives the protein CASIWGGAVNTEAFF.

CDR3 loop: CASSKSCPSGRDEQYF. In DNA, the CDR3 is TGTGCCAGCAGCAAATCCTGCCCTAGCGGGAGGGACGAGCAGTACTTC. The chain recombines TRBV21-1 with TRBJ2-7; the DNA was not used to check the table's D call, TRBD2. TRBV21-1 is shown as a pseudogene. The CDR3 covers 16 residues.

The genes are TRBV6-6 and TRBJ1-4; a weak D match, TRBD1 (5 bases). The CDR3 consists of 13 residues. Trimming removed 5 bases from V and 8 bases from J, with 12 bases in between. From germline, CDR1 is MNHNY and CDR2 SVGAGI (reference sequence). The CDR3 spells CASSGGDYEKLFF. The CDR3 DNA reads TGTGCCAGCAGTGGGGGGGATTACGAAAAACTGTTTTTT.

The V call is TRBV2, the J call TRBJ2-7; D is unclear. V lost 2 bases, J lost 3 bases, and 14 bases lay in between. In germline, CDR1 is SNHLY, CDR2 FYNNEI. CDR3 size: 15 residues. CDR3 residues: CASSELSSPHYEQYF. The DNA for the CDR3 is TGTGCCAGCAGTGAACTCTCATCACCCCACTACGAGCAGTACTTC.

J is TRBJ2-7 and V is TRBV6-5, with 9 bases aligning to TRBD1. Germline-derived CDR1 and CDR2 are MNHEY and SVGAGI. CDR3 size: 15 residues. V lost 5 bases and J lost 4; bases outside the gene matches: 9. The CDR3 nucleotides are TGTGCCAGCAGTACTCACAGGGGGCGCAGGTACGAGCAGTACTTC. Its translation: CASSTHRGRRYEQYF.

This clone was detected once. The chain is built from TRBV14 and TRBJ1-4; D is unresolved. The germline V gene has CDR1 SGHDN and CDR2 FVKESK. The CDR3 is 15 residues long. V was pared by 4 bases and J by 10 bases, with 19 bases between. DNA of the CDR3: TGTGCCAGCAGCCCCTGGACTATAGGGTCGGCAAAACTGTTTTTT. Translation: CASSPWTIGSAKLFF.

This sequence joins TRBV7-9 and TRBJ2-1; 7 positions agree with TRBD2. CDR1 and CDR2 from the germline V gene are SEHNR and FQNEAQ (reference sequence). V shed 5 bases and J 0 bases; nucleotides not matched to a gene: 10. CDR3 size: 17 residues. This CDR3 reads CASSGPLGGSSYNEQFF. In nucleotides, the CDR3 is TGTGCCAGCAGCGGTCCCTTGGGGGGGAGCTCCTACAATGAGCAGTTCTTC. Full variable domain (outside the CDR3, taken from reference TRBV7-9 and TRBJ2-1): DTGVSQNPRHKITKRGQNVTFRCDPISEHNRLYWYRQTLGQGPEFLTYFQNEAQLEKSRLLSDRFSAERPKGSFSTLEIQRTEQGDSAMYLCASSGPLGGSSYNEQFFGPGTRLTVL.